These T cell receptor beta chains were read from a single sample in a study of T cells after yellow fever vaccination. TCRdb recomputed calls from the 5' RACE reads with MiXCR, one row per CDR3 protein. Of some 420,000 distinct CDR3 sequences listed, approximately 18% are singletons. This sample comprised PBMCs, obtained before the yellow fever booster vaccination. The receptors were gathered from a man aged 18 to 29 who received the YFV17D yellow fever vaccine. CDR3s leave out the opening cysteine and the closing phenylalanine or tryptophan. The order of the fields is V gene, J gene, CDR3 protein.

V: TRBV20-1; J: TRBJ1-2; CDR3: SGGWVPTYGYT
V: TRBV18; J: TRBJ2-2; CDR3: ASSPRRNTGELF
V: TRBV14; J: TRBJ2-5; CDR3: ASSQGGQQETQY
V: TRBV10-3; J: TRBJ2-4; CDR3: AIIQGRPKNIQY
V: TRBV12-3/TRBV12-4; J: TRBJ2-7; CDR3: ASSFQAGGEQY
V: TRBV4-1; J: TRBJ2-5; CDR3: ASSQLQRGIQETQY
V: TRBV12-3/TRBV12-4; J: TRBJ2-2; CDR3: ASSPYIAGELF
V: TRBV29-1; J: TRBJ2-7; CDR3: SVVRPSGGEQY
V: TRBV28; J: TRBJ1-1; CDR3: ASRWGTINTEAF
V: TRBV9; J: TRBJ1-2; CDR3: ASTGGRADGYT
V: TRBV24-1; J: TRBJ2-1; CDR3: ATRDSSYNEQF
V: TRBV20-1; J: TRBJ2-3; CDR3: SAPSGGATDTQY
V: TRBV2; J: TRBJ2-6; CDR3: ASSQGVDSGANVLT
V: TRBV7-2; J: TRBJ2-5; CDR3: ASSWKRAETQY
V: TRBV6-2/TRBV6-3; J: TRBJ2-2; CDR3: ASSEWTGKSGELF
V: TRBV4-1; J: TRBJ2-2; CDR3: ASSQGWGPDGELF
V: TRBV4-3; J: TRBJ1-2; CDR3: ASSQTTGGGGYT
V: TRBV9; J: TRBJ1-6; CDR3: ASSLGQGSNSPLH
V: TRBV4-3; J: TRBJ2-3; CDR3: ASSQENYRGADTQY
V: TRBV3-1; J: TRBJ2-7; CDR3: ASRAEGGSYEQY
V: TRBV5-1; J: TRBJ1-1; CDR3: ASSLVVATDVWGTEAF
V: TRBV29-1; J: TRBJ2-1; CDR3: SVDGGARNEQF
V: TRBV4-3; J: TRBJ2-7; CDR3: ASSQDFVIPYYEQY
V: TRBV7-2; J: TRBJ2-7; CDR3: ASSPTPGASYEQY
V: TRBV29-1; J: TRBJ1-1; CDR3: SVGNTEAF
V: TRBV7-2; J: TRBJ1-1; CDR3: ASSEEQGPLNTEAF
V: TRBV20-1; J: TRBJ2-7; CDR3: SASGQGNEQY
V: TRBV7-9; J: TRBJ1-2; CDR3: ASSLAGTGVMKDYGYT
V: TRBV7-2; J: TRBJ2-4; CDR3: ASSLRRGLTKNIQY
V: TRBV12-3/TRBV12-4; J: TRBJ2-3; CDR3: ASSPSLRAEADTQY
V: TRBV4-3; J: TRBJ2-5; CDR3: ASSQERTSWETQY
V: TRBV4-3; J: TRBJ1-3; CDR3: ASSPRTGDSGNTIY
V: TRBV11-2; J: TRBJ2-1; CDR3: ASSLIGNEQF
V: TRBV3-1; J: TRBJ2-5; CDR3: ASSQAWDSGSETQY
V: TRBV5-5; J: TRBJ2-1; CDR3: ASSLWGSSGGVDEQF
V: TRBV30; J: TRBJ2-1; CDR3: ALQRTGGIMEEQF
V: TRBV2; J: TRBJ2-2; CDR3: ASSTSDLTPTGELF
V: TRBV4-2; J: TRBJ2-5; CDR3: ASSRRTGSQETQY
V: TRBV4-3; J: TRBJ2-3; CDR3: ASSPERGGTDTQY
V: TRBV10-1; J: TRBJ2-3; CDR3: ASSDSGGSTDTQY
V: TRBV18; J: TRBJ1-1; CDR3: ASSPLSDMNTEAF
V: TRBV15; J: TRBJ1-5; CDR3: ATSSPMARGNQPQH
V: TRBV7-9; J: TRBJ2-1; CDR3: ASSLTRTAYNEQF
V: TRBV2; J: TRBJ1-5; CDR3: ASNGQGNQPQH
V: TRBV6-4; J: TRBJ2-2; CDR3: WGITRRRLSTGELF
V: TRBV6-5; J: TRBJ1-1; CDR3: ASSRQGITEAF
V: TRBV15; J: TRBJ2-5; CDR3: ATSLGMETQY
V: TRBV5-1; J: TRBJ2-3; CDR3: ASSLGSGGLSTDTQY
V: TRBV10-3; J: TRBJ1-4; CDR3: AISAAATNEKLF
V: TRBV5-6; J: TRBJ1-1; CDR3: ASSPGTALEAF